These T cell receptor beta chains were read from a single sample in a study of naive and memory T cell subsets. TCRdb re-analysed the UMI-ligation and nested PCR reads in MiXCR, keeping a single row per CDR3 protein. The table lists around 110,000 distinct CDR3 sequences, roughly 36% of them singletons. Sequenced sample: central memory CD4+ T cells from blood. Receptor source: a human donor in good health. CDR3s include the opening cysteine and the closing phenylalanine or tryptophan. The D gene is left open where the match is weak. Not all rows give a size; the values are once, few, many and, for expanded clones, a class.

d_gene: -
abundance: few
v_gene: TRBV15
j_gene: TRBJ1-1
CDR3nt: TGTGCCACCAGCAGACCTAGGACAGCGAACACTGAAGCTTTCTTT
CDR3aa: CATSRPRTANTEAFF

d_gene: TRBD1
abundance: once
v_gene: TRBV6-6
j_gene: TRBJ2-7
CDR3nt: TGTGCCAGCAGTTACGACAGGGTGTACGAGCAGTACTTC
CDR3aa: CASSYDRVYEQYF

d_gene: TRBD1
abundance: -
v_gene: TRBV7-2
j_gene: TRBJ2-2
CDR3nt: TGTGCCAGCAGCTTAGGAGGGGGCTGGAACACCGGGGAGCTGTTTTTT
CDR3aa: CASSLGGGWNTGELFF

d_gene: TRBD1
abundance: -
v_gene: TRBV6-5
j_gene: TRBJ1-2
CDR3nt: TGTGCCAGCAGTCCGCCCGGGACAGGCTATGGCTACACCTTC
CDR3aa: CASSPPGTGYGYTF

d_gene: TRBD2
abundance: few
v_gene: TRBV20-1
j_gene: TRBJ2-7
CDR3nt: TGCAGTGCTATTGAAAGGTCTAGCGGGTCCTACGAGCAGTACTTC
CDR3aa: CSAIERSSGSYEQYF

d_gene: TRBD1
abundance: -
v_gene: TRBV7-8
j_gene: TRBJ2-5
CDR3nt: TGTGCCAGCAGACCGCGACAGGGGCGTGAAGAGACCCAGTACTTC
CDR3aa: CASRPRQGREETQYF

d_gene: -
abundance: -
v_gene: TRBV11-2
j_gene: TRBJ2-2
CDR3nt: TGTGCCAGCAGCTTAAACCGGAACACCGGGGAGCTGTTTTTT
CDR3aa: CASSLNRNTGELFF

d_gene: TRBD1
abundance: few
v_gene: TRBV13
j_gene: TRBJ2-7
CDR3nt: TGTGCCAGCAGCTTCAGGGATCAGGGGGACTACGAGCAGTACTTC
CDR3aa: CASSFRDQGDYEQYF

d_gene: TRBD2
abundance: -
v_gene: TRBV5-1
j_gene: TRBJ2-1
CDR3nt: TGCGCCAGCAGCCCCCTAAAGGGAGGGCCATTCAATGAGCAGTTCTTC
CDR3aa: CASSPLKGGPFNEQFF

d_gene: -
abundance: -
v_gene: TRBV20-1
j_gene: TRBJ1-5
CDR3nt: TGCAGTGTTCGCGTGGGTAATCAGCCCCAGCATTTT
CDR3aa: CSVRVGNQPQHF

d_gene: -
abundance: -
v_gene: TRBV12-3/TRBV12-4
j_gene: TRBJ1-1
CDR3nt: TGTGCCAGCAGTTTAGTTTACACTGAAGCTTTCTTT
CDR3aa: CASSLVYTEAFF

d_gene: TRBD1
abundance: many
v_gene: TRBV29-1
j_gene: TRBJ2-1
CDR3nt: TGCAGCGTTGAGGGGACAGGGAGGCATGAGCAGTTCTTC
CDR3aa: CSVEGTGRHEQFF

d_gene: -
abundance: -
v_gene: TRBV14
j_gene: TRBJ2-1
CDR3nt: TGTGCCAGCAGCTTACTAGCTATGAGCTCCTACAATGAGCAGTTCTTC
CDR3aa: CASSLLAMSSYNEQFF

d_gene: TRBD1
abundance: -
v_gene: TRBV28
j_gene: TRBJ2-7
CDR3nt: TGTGCCAGCAGTTCCTGGACAGGGGACGACGAGCAGTACTTC
CDR3aa: CASSSWTGDDEQYF

d_gene: -
abundance: -
v_gene: TRBV18
j_gene: TRBJ1-5
CDR3nt: TGTGCCAGCTCACGCGAGGGCCAGCAGCCCCAGCATTTT
CDR3aa: CASSREGQQPQHF

d_gene: -
abundance: -
v_gene: TRBV19
j_gene: TRBJ2-5
CDR3nt: TGTGCCAGTAGTGGACTACCCCCGTACCAAGAGACCCAGTACTTC
CDR3aa: CASSGLPPYQETQYF

d_gene: -
abundance: -
v_gene: TRBV12-3/TRBV12-4
j_gene: TRBJ2-5
CDR3nt: TGTGCCAGCAGTTTAAGGCTAGCGCTACAAGAGACCCAGTACTTC
CDR3aa: CASSLRLALQETQYF

d_gene: TRBD1
abundance: -
v_gene: TRBV20-1
j_gene: TRBJ1-1
CDR3nt: TGCAGTGCTAGAGATCCGGGTCAGAGGGGGCAGGGGGGAGCTTTCTTT
CDR3aa: CSARDPGQRGQGGAFF

d_gene: TRBD2
abundance: few
v_gene: TRBV18
j_gene: TRBJ2-3
CDR3nt: TGTGCCAGCATGGGACTAGCGGGAGCCACAGATACGCAGTATTTT
CDR3aa: CASMGLAGATDTQYF

d_gene: -
abundance: few
v_gene: TRBV7-6
j_gene: TRBJ2-7
CDR3nt: TGTGCCAGCAGCGCGGGCCAGAGCGGAACATACGAGCAGTACTTC
CDR3aa: CASSAGQSGTYEQYF

d_gene: TRBD2
abundance: -
v_gene: TRBV6-2/TRBV6-3
j_gene: TRBJ2-1
CDR3nt: TGTGCCAGCAGTCACGGACTAGCGGGAAGGTTAGAGCAGTTCTTC
CDR3aa: CASSHGLAGRLEQFF

d_gene: -
abundance: few
v_gene: TRBV11-2
j_gene: TRBJ2-2
CDR3nt: TGTGCCAGCAGCTTAGATGGAGCCGGGGAGCTGTTTTTT
CDR3aa: CASSLDGAGELFF

d_gene: TRBD2
abundance: many
v_gene: TRBV5-6
j_gene: TRBJ2-7
CDR3nt: TGTGCCAGCAGCCCCAAGGGACTAGCAGTCTCCTCCTACGAGCAGTACTTC
CDR3aa: CASSPKGLAVSSYEQYF

d_gene: TRBD1
abundance: few
v_gene: TRBV29-1
j_gene: TRBJ2-5
CDR3nt: TGCAGCGTTGACAGGGGGTTAGAGACCCAGTACTTC
CDR3aa: CSVDRGLETQYF

d_gene: -
abundance: -
v_gene: TRBV3-1
j_gene: TRBJ1-1
CDR3nt: TGTGCCAGCAGCCGGGACATCTCCGGGAACACTGAAGCTTTCTTT
CDR3aa: CASSRDISGNTEAFF

d_gene: -
abundance: -
v_gene: TRBV6-6
j_gene: TRBJ1-5
CDR3nt: TGTGCCAGCAAGGGGGGGAATAGCAATCAGCCCCAGCATTTT
CDR3aa: CASKGGNSNQPQHF

d_gene: -
abundance: -
v_gene: TRBV28
j_gene: TRBJ2-7
CDR3nt: TGTGCCAGCAGTTTCCTGGTTGGCCTACTCGGGGGCTCCTACGAGCAGTACTTC
CDR3aa: CASSFLVGLLGGSYEQYF

d_gene: -
abundance: few
v_gene: TRBV28
j_gene: TRBJ2-7
CDR3nt: TGTGCCAGCAGTCGACAGTGGGGCAACGGGCAGGGAGACTACGAGCAGTACTTC
CDR3aa: CASSRQWGNGQGDYEQYF

d_gene: -
abundance: -
v_gene: TRBV28
j_gene: TRBJ2-4
CDR3nt: TGTGCCAGCAGTTTAGCGGGAGCCAAAAACATTCAGTACTTC
CDR3aa: CASSLAGAKNIQYF

d_gene: -
abundance: -
v_gene: TRBV28
j_gene: TRBJ2-7
CDR3nt: TGTGCCAGCAGTTTGCCCGGACAGAAGCACTACGAGCAGTACTTC
CDR3aa: CASSLPGQKHYEQYF

d_gene: TRBD1
abundance: -
v_gene: TRBV2
j_gene: TRBJ2-7
CDR3nt: TGTGCCGGAGCCTACAGGGGGCACGAGCAGTACTTC
CDR3aa: CAGAYRGHEQYF

d_gene: -
abundance: -
v_gene: TRBV20-1
j_gene: TRBJ1-2
CDR3nt: TGCAGTGCTAGACAAGGGAACTATGGCTACACCTTC
CDR3aa: CSARQGNYGYTF

d_gene: TRBD2
abundance: -
v_gene: TRBV5-6
j_gene: TRBJ2-1
CDR3nt: TGTGCCAGCAGCCGACTAGCGGGAGTGTACAATGAGCAGTTCTTC
CDR3aa: CASSRLAGVYNEQFF

d_gene: -
abundance: few
v_gene: TRBV30
j_gene: TRBJ1-2
CDR3nt: TGTGCCTGGAGTGCGACAGAAAATGGCTACACCTTC
CDR3aa: CAWSATENGYTF

d_gene: TRBD1
abundance: -
v_gene: TRBV5-5
j_gene: TRBJ1-1
CDR3nt: TGTGCCAGCAGCTTGGAACAGGGGGACACTGAAGCTTTCTTT
CDR3aa: CASSLEQGDTEAFF

d_gene: TRBD1
abundance: -
v_gene: TRBV18
j_gene: TRBJ1-1
CDR3nt: TGTGCCAGCTCACCTTCAGGGGGCCTCACTGAAGCTTTCTTT
CDR3aa: CASSPSGGLTEAFF

d_gene: TRBD2
abundance: -
v_gene: TRBV4-2
j_gene: TRBJ2-5
CDR3nt: TGTGCCAGCAGCCAAGGGACTAGCGGGAGGGTGGCGACCCAGTACTTC
CDR3aa: CASSQGTSGRVATQYF

d_gene: TRBD1
abundance: -
v_gene: TRBV2
j_gene: TRBJ1-6
CDR3nt: TGTGCCAGCAGTGTCCGCAGGGGGGCCGGCTATAATTCACCCCTCCACTTT
CDR3aa: CASSVRRGAGYNSPLHF

d_gene: TRBD1
abundance: many
v_gene: TRBV3-1
j_gene: TRBJ1-3
CDR3nt: TGTGCCAGCAGCCTGGACAGGAGCTCTGGAAACACCATATATTTT
CDR3aa: CASSLDRSSGNTIYF

d_gene: TRBD2
abundance: -
v_gene: TRBV11-2
j_gene: TRBJ2-5
CDR3nt: TGTGCCAGCAGCCCAGGGCTAGCGGGAATGGAGACCCAGAACTTC
CDR3aa: CASSPGLAGMETQNF

d_gene: -
abundance: -
v_gene: TRBV15
j_gene: TRBJ2-2
CDR3nt: TGTGCCACCAAGAGTGGGGACGGGAACACCGGGGAGCTGTTTTTT
CDR3aa: CATKSGDGNTGELFF

d_gene: TRBD2
abundance: -
v_gene: TRBV27
j_gene: TRBJ2-7
CDR3nt: TGTGCCAGCAGTTTACTAGCGGGAGGGACCCCCGACTTC
CDR3aa: CASSLLAGGTPDF

d_gene: TRBD1
abundance: many
v_gene: TRBV20-1
j_gene: TRBJ1-2
CDR3nt: TGCAGTGCTAGAGATATAGACAGGGGGCGCGGGAGCTATGGCTACACCTTC
CDR3aa: CSARDIDRGRGSYGYTF

d_gene: TRBD2
abundance: many
v_gene: TRBV28
j_gene: TRBJ2-1
CDR3nt: TGTGCCAGCAGCCACTCGGGGGCGGGAGGCAAAAATGAGCAGTTCTTC
CDR3aa: CASSHSGAGGKNEQFF

d_gene: TRBD2
abundance: few
v_gene: TRBV6-5
j_gene: TRBJ2-7
CDR3nt: TGTGCCAGCGGGGGTATGAGGACTAGCTACGAGCAGTACTTC
CDR3aa: CASGGMRTSYEQYF

d_gene: -
abundance: -
v_gene: TRBV14
j_gene: TRBJ2-6
CDR3nt: TGTGCCAGCAGGGCTACTGGGGCCAACGTCCTGACTTTC
CDR3aa: CASRATGANVLTF

d_gene: -
abundance: -
v_gene: TRBV24-1
j_gene: TRBJ2-2
CDR3nt: TGTGCCACCAGTGGACAGTTCACCGGGGAGCTGTTTTTT
CDR3aa: CATSGQFTGELFF

d_gene: TRBD1
abundance: -
v_gene: TRBV28
j_gene: TRBJ1-5
CDR3nt: TGTGCCAGCACCCTGACAGGGACGGTTCAGCCCCAGCATTTT
CDR3aa: CASTLTGTVQPQHF